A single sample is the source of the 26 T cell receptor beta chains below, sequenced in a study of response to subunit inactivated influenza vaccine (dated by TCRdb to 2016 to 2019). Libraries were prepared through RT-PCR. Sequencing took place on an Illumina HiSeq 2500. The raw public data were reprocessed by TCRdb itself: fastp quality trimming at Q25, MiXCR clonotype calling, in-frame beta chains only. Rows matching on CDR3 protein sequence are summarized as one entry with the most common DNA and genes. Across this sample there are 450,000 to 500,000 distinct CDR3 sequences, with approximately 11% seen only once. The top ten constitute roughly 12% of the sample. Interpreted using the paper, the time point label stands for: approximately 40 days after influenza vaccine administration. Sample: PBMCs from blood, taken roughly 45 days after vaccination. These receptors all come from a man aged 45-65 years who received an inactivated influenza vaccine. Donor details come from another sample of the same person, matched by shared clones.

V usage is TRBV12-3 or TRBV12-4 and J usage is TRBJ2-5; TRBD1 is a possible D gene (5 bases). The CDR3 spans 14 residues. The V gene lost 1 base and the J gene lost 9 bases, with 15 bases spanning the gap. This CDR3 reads CASSLGQWIAAQYF. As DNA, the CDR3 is TGTGCCAGCAGTTTAGGACAGTGGATTGCGGCCCAGTACTTC.

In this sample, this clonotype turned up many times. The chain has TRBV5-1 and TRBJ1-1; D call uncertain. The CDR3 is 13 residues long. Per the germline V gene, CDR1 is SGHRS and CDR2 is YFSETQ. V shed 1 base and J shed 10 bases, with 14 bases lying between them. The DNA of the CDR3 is TGCGCCAGCAGCTTGATCGGCAGGTCCCGAGCTTTCTTT. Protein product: CASSLIGRSRAFF. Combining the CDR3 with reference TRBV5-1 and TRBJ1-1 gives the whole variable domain KAGVTQTPRYLIKTRGQQVTLSCSPISGHRSVSWYQQTPGQGLQFLFEYFSETQRNKGNFPGRFSGRQFSNSRSEMNVSTLELGDSALYLCASSLIGRSRAFFGQGTRLTVV.

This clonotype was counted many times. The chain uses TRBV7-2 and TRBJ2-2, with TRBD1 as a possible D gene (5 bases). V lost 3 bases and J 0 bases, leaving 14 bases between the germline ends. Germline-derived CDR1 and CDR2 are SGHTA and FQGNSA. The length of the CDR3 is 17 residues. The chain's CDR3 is CASSLSMYRTNTGELFF. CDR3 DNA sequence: TGTGCCAGCAGCTTGTCCATGTACAGGACGAACACCGGGGAGCTGTTTTTT.

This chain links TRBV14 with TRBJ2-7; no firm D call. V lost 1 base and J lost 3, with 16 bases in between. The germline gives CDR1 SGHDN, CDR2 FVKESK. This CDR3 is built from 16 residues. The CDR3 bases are TGTGCCAGCAGCCAAGCGATCCAGCGCGGCCGCTACGAGCAGTACTTC. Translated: CASSQAIQRGRYEQYF.

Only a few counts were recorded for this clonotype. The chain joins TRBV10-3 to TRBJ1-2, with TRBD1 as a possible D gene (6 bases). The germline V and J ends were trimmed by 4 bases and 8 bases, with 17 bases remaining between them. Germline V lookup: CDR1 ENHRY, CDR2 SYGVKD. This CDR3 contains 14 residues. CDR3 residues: CAISGLAGERGYTF. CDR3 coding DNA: TGTGCCATCAGTGGATTAGCAGGGGAACGCGGCTACACCTTC.

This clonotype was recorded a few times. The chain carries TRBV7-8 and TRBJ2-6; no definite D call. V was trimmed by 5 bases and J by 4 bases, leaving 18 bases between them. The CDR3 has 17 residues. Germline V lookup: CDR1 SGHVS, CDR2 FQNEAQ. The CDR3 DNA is TGTGCCAGCAGCGGTATCCGAGCCGCCGGAGGGGCCAACGTCCTGACTTTC. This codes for CASSGIRAAGGANVLTF.

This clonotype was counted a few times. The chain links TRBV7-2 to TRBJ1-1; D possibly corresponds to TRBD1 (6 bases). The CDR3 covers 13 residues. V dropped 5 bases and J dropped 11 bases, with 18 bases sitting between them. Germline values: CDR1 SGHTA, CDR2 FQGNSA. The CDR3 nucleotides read TGTGCCAGCAGCCAGGGGCGAGGCGGCGGTGCTTTCTTT. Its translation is CASSQGRGGGAFF.

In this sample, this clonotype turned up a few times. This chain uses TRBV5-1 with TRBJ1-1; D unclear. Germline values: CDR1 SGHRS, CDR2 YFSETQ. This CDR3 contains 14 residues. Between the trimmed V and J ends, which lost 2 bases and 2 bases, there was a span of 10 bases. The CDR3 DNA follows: TGCGCCAGCAGCTTAAGGACGGAAAACACTGAAGCTTTCTTT. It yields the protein CASSLRTENTEAFF.

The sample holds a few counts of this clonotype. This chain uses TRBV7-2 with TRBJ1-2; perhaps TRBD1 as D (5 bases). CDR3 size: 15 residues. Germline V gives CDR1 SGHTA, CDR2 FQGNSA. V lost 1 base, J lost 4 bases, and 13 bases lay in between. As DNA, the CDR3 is TGTGCCAGCAGCTTAGGACAGCCACGAACCTATGGCTACACCTTC. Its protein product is CASSLGQPRTYGYTF. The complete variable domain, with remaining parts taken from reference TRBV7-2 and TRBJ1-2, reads GAGVSQSPSNKVTEKGKDVELRCDPISGHTALYWYRQSLGQGLEFLIYFQGNSAPDKSGLPSDRFSAERTGGSVSTLTIQRTQQEDSAVYLCASSLGQPRTYGYTFGSGTRLTVV.

As DNA, the CDR3 is TGTGCCAGCAGCTCCCCTAGGCCCTTCGAGACCCAGTACTTC. Residues: CASSSPRPFETQYF. V and J are TRBV7-2 and TRBJ2-5; no reliable D call. This CDR3 contains 14 residues. In germline, CDR1 is SGHTA, CDR2 FQGNSA. Trimming cost V 4 bases and J 5 bases, with 14 bases left between them.

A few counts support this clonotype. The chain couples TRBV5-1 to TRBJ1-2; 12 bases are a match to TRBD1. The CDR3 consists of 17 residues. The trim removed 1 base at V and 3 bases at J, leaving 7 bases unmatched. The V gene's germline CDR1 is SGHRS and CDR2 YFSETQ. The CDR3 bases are TGCGCCAGCAGCTTGCGGGGGGACAGGGGGCTCGACTATGGCTACACCTTC. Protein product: CASSLRGDRGLDYGYTF.

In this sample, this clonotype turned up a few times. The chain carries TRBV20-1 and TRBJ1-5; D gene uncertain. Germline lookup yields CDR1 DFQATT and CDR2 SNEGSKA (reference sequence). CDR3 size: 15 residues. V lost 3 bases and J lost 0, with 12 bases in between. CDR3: CSASFRQYSNQPQHF. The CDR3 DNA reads TGCAGTGCTAGTTTCCGGCAGTATAGCAATCAGCCCCAGCATTTT.

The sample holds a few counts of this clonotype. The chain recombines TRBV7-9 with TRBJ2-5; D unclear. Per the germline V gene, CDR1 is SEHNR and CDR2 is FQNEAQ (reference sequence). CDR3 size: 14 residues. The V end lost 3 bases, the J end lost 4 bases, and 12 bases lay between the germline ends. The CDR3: CASSFPTPPETQYF. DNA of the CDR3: TGTGCCAGCAGCTTCCCAACCCCCCCAGAGACCCAGTACTTC.

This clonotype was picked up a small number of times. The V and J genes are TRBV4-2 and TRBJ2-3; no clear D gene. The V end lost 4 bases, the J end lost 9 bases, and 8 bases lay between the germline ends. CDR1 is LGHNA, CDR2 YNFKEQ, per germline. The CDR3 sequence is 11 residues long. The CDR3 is CASSPGLTQYF. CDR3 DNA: TGTGCCAGCAGCCCCGGCCTGACGCAGTATTTT.

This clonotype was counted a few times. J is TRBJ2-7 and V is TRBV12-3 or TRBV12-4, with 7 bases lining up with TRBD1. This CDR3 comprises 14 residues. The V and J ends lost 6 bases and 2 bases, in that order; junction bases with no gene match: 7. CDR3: CASRRGQVAYEQYF. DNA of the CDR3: TGTGCCAGCAGGAGAGGACAGGTCGCCTACGAGCAGTACTTC.

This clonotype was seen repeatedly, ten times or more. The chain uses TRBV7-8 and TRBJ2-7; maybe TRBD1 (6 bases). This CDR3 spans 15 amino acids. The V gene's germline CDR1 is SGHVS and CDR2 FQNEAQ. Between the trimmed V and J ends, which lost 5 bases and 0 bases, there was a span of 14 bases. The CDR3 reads CASSVHRDTSYEQYF. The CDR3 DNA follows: TGTGCCAGCAGCGTTCACCGGGACACCTCCTACGAGCAGTACTTC. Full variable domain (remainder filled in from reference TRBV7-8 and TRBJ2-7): GAGVSQSPRYKVAKRGQDVALRCDPISGHVSLFWYQQALGQGPEFLTYFQNEAQLDKSGLPSDRFFAERPEGSVSTLKIQRTQQEDSAVYLCASSVHRDTSYEQYFGPGTRLTVT.

The CDR3 sequence: CASSFGLDTEAFF. Written as DNA, the CDR3 is TGCGCCAGCAGCTTTGGACTAGACACTGAAGCTTTCTTT. This rearrangement joins TRBV5-1 to TRBJ1-1; D is ambiguous. The length of the CDR3 is 13 residues. V was pared by 2 bases and J by 3 bases, with 8 bases between. CDR1 and CDR2 (germline): SGHRS, YFSETQ.

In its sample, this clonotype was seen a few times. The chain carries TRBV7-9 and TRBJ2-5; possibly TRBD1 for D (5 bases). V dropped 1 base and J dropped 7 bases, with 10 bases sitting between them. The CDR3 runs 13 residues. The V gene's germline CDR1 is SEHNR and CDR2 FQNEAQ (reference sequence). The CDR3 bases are TGTGCCAGCAGCTTAGAGGGGCGTGTGACCCAGTACTTC. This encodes CASSLEGRVTQYF. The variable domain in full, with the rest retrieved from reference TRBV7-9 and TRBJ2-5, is DTGVSQNPRHKITKRGQNVTFRCDPISEHNRLYWYRQTLGQGPEFLTYFQNEAQLEKSRLLSDRFSAERPKGSFSTLEIQRTEQGDSAMYLCASSLEGRVTQYFGPGTRLLVL.

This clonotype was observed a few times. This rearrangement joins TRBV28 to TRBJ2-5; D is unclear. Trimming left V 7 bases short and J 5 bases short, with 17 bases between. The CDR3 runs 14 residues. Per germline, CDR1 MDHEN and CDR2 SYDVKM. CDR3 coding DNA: TGTGCCAGCACAAAGATAGATGGGTATGAGACCCAGTACTTC. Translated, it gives CASTKIDGYETQYF.

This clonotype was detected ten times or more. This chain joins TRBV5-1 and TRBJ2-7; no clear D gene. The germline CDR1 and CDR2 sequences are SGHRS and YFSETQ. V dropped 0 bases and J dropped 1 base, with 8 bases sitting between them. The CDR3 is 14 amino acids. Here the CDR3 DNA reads TGCGCCAGCAGCTTGGCGTACCAATCCTACGAGCAGTACTTC. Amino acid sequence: CASSLAYQSYEQYF.

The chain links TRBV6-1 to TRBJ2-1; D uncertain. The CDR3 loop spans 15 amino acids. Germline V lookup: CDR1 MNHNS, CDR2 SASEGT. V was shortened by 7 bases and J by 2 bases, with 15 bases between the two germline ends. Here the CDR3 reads CASKKAPEPYNEQFF. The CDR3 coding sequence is TGTGCCAGCAAAAAGGCACCGGAACCCTACAATGAGCAGTTCTTC.

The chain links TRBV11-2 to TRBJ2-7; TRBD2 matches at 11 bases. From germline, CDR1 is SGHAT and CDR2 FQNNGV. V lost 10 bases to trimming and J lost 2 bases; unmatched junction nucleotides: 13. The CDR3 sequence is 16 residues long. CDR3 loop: CAMSPGLAGGTYEQYF. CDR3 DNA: TGTGCCATGAGCCCCGGGCTAGCGGGGGGTACCTACGAGCAGTACTTC.

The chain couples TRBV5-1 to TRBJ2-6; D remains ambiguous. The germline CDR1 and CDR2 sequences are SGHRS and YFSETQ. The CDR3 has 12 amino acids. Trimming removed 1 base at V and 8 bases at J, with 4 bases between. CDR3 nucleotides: TGCGCCAGCAGCTTGAATACCAACGTCCTGACTTTC. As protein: CASSLNTNVLTF.

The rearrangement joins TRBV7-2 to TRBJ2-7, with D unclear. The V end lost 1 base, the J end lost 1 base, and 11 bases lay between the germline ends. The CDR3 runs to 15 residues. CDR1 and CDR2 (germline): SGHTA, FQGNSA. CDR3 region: CASSLGPEKSYEQYF. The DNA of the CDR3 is TGTGCCAGCAGCTTAGGTCCAGAGAAATCCTACGAGCAGTACTTC.

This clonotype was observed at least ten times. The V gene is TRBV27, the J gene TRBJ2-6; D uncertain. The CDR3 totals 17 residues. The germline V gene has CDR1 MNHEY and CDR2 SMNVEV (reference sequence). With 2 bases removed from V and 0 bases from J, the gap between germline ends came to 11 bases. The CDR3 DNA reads TGTGCCAGCAGTTTAAGAGTTATGCTCTCTGGGGCCAACGTCCTGACTTTC. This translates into CASSLRVMLSGANVLTF. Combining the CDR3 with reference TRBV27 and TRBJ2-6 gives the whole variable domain EAQVTQNPRYLITVTGKKLTVTCSQNMNHEYMSWYRQDPGLGLRQIYYSMNVEVTDKGDVPEGYKVSRKEKRNFPLILESPSPNQTSLYFCASSLRVMLSGANVLTFGAGSRLTVL.

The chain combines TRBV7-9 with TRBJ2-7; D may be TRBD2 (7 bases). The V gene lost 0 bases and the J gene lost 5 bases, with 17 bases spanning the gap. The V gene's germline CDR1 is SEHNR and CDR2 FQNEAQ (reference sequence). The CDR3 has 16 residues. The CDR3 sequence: CASSLASFGGANEQYF. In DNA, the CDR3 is TGTGCCAGCAGCTTAGCTTCTTTTGGGGGGGCGAACGAGCAGTACTTC.